Below are 17 T cell receptor beta chains sequenced from a single sample in a study of shared clonotypes between healthy human individuals. Assay used: immunoSEQ multiplex PCR; TCRdb lists only in-frame clones, some missing. The sample holds some 350,000 clones, approximately 74% seen once. The sample consisted of memory CD4+ T cells sorted from blood. The subset denotes: CD45RA-negative fraction. The receptors derive from a man aged 30 to 39 in good health.

V usage is TRBV27 and J usage is TRBJ2-5, with D perhaps matching TRBD1 (6 bases). Germline CDR1 MNHEY, CDR2 SMNVEV (reference sequence). The CDR3 is 16 amino acids. The V gene lost 5 bases and the J gene lost 2 bases, with 18 bases spanning the gap. The chain's CDR3 is CASSPGARGLQETQYF. CDR3 DNA: TGTGCCAGCAGTCCAGGTGCCAGGGGCCTGCAAGAGACCCAGTACTTC.

This clone has ten or more counts. The genes are TRBV11-2 and TRBJ2-1; no reliable D call. CDR1 is SGHAT, CDR2 FQNNGV, per germline. The CDR3 length is 13 residues. Trimming removed 2 bases at V and 6 bases at J, with 8 bases between. The chain's CDR3 is CASSLSSLNEQFF. CDR3 DNA sequence: TGTGCCAGCAGCTTAAGCAGTCTCAATGAGCAGTTCTTC.

The chain has TRBV28 and TRBJ2-5; D call uncertain. This CDR3 comprises 11 residues. V lost 5 bases and J lost 9, with 10 bases in between. Looked up from germline, CDR1 is MDHEN and CDR2 is SYDVKM. CDR3 amino acids: CASSGPEAQYF. The CDR3 region has the DNA TGTGCCAGCAGTGGACCCGAGGCCCAGTACTTC.

The V and J genes are TRBV2 and TRBJ2-7, with a weak D call TRBD1 (5 bases). Trimming left V 6 bases short and J 3 bases short, with 9 bases between. There are 12 residues in the CDR3. Germline values: CDR1 SNHLY, CDR2 FYNNEI. CDR3 in DNA: TGTGCCAGCAGAGGGGATGTCTACGAGCAGTACTTC. Amino acid sequence: CASRGDVYEQYF. Full variable domain (outside the CDR3, taken from reference TRBV2 and TRBJ2-7): EPEVTQTPSHQVTQMGQEVILRCVPISNHLYFYWYRQILGQKVEFLVSFYNNEISEKSEIFDDQFSVERPDGSNFTLKIRSTKLEDSAMYFCASRGDVYEQYFGPGTRLTVT.

A note on this clone: The same CDR3 arises from other DNA sequences in this sample as well. The chain couples TRBV6-1 to TRBJ2-1; D is perhaps TRBD2 (5 bases). Germline V CDR1 and CDR2: MNHNS, SASEGT. This CDR3 has 16 amino acids. V lost 4 bases, J lost 7 bases, and 20 bases lay in between. CDR3 in amino acids: CASSARREGGLNEQFF. In DNA, the CDR3 is TGTGCCAGCAGTGCAAGGCGAGAGGGTGGTTTAAATGAGCAGTTCTTC.

On this clone: Other DNA sequences from this sample encode an identical CDR3 as well. The CDR3 sequence is CASSLGGQFF. DNA of the CDR3: TGTGCCAGCAGCTTAGGGGGTCAGTTCTTC. V and J are TRBV7-9 and TRBJ2-1; D not resolved. The CDR3 is made up of 10 amino acids. Germline V gives CDR1 SEHNR, CDR2 FQNEAQ (reference sequence). Trimming took 1 base from V and 13 from J, leaving 5 bases between them. The full variable domain, completed using reference TRBV7-9 and TRBJ2-1, is DTGVSQNPRHKITKRGQNVTFRCDPISEHNRLYWYRQTLGQGPEFLTYFQNEAQLEKSRLLSDRFSAERPKGSFSTLEIQRTEQGDSAMYLCASSLGGQFFGPGTRLTVL.

The chain employs TRBV11-3 and TRBJ1-1; the D gene is possibly TRBD1 (5 bases). CDR3 length equals 14 residues. In germline, CDR1 is SGHNT, CDR2 YENEEA. V lost 5 bases to trimming and J lost 1 base, with 11 bases between them. CDR3 amino acids: CASSPDGTNTEAFF. The CDR3 DNA follows: TGTGCCAGCAGCCCCGACGGGACGAACACTGAAGCTTTCTTT.

The V call is TRBV6-1, the J call TRBJ1-2, with a weak D call TRBD1 (6 bases). This CDR3 has 12 amino acids. Between the trimmed V and J ends, which lost 7 bases and 8 bases, there was a span of 14 bases. Germline CDR1 reads MNHNS; CDR2 reads SASEGT. The CDR3: CASTESGAGYTF. In DNA form, the CDR3 reads TGTGCCAGCACCGAGTCGGGGGCGGGCTACACCTTC.

The CDR3 DNA reads as TGTGCCAGCTCACCGCGGGCTTTCGAGACCCAGTACTTC. This encodes CASSPRAFETQYF. The chain has TRBV18 and TRBJ2-5; D possibly corresponds to TRBD2 (5 bases). This CDR3 is 13 amino acids long. The germline V and J ends were trimmed by 3 bases and 5 bases, with 10 bases remaining between them. CDR1 KGHSH and CDR2 LQKENI come from the germline V gene.

V is TRBV10-2 and J is TRBJ2-1; no clear D. V lost 6 bases and J lost 8, with 8 bases in between. CDR3 length: 11 amino acids. Per germline, CDR1 WSHSY and CDR2 SAAADI. The CDR3 DNA is TGCGCCAGCAGACGGGCGGATGAGCAGTTCTTC. Translated, it gives CASRRADEQFF.

The chain uses TRBV19 and TRBJ2-7; D assignment may be TRBD1 or TRBD2 (5 bases each). CDR1 and CDR2 (germline): LNHDA, SQIVND (reference sequence). The CDR3 runs 14 residues. V lost 3 bases and J 6 bases, leaving 15 bases between the germline ends. The CDR3 loop is CASSISGTTGEQYF. For the CDR3, the DNA is TGTGCCAGTAGTATCTCCGGGACGACTGGCGAGCAGTACTTC. Filled out from reference TRBV19 and TRBJ2-7, the complete variable domain reads DGGITQSPKYLFRKEGQNVTLSCEQNLNHDAMYWYRQDPGQGLRLIYYSQIVNDFQKGDIAEGYSVSREKKESFPLTVTSAQKNPTAFYLCASSISGTTGEQYFGPGTRLTVT.

This clone has a count of ten or more. Other DNA sequences within the sample encode an identical CDR3. The rearrangement joins TRBV5-1 to TRBJ1-4; D is unclear. The V end was cut by 4 bases, the J end by 5 bases, with 9 bases between. Germline CDR1 reads SGHRS; CDR2 reads YFSETQ. This CDR3 spans 13 amino acids. CDR3 loop: CASSPQQNEKLFF. In DNA, the CDR3 is TGCGCCAGCAGCCCGCAGCAGAATGAAAAACTGTTTTTT.

This clone was picked up many times. The rearrangement joins TRBV19 to TRBJ1-2, with D possibly being TRBD1 (6 bases). This CDR3 comprises 14 residues. Per germline, CDR1 LNHDA and CDR2 SQIVND (reference sequence). V was cut by 2 bases and J by 7 bases, with 14 bases left in between. CDR3 residues: CASSILSQGSGYTF. CDR3 sequence (DNA): TGTGCCAGTAGTATACTGTCACAGGGTAGTGGCTACACCTTC.

The chain carries TRBV7-2 and TRBJ2-3; possibly TRBD2 for D (6 bases). The CDR3 length is 18 residues. The V end lost 0 bases, the J end lost 5 bases, and 21 bases lay between the germline ends. Germline V CDR1 and CDR2: SGHTA, FQGNSA. This CDR3 reads CASSLAPGLASRLDTQYF. The CDR3 nucleotides are TGTGCCAGCAGCTTAGCTCCCGGGCTAGCGAGTCGGTTAGATACGCAGTATTTT.

A single count supports this clone. This chain joins TRBV5-5 and TRBJ2-1; D not certain. Germline loops: CDR1 SGHKS, CDR2 YYEKEE (reference sequence). This CDR3 is built from 13 residues. V was trimmed by 3 bases and J by 7 bases, leaving 11 bases between them. The CDR3 protein is CASSSLDWNEQFF. CDR3 sequence (DNA): TGTGCCAGCAGCTCTCTAGATTGGAATGAGCAGTTCTTC.

This clone was detected a few times. Distinct nucleotide sequences in the sample also encode this CDR3. V gene TRBV7-2 combines with J gene TRBJ2-5; no firm D call. The V and J ends lost 3 bases and 2 bases respectively, with 4 bases between them. The CDR3 extends over 12 amino acids. Germline V gene lookup returns CDR1 SGHTA and CDR2 FQGNSA. The CDR3 region has the DNA TGTGCCAGCAGCTTGGCTCAAGAGACCCAGTACTTC. The encoded protein is CASSLAQETQYF.

This chain connects TRBV5-1 to TRBJ2-7; TRBD2 matches at 7 bases. The junction had 9 bases not matched to a gene; V was cut back by 4 bases and J by 2 bases. This CDR3 contains 15 residues. Germline CDR1 and CDR2: SGHRS and YFSETQ. CDR3 bases: TGCGCCAGCAGCCCTCTTAGCGGGCTAGCCTACGAGCAGTACTTC. Residues: CASSPLSGLAYEQYF.